This TCR beta chain was captured in a study of T cells in Graves' hyperthyroidism and ophthalmopathy. About the study: Peripheral blood was drawn at first diagnosis, prior to all treatment.

V lost 6 bases, J lost 3 bases, and 18 bases lay in between. From germline, CDR1 is SGHAT and CDR2 FQNNGV. This CDR3 is built from 15 residues. RNA transcripts served as the template for amplifying TCR beta CDR3 regions. First-round RT-PCR targeting the TCR CDR3 was performed with the HTBI primer set. One entry per CDR3 protein results from TCRdb running MiXCR on the multiplex PCR reads. Of under 550,000 distinct CDR3 sequences in the sample, 20% were seen once. A patient was excluded if there was uncontrolled infection, other autoimmune disease, pregnancy or lactation. Orbital computed tomography, thyroid ultrasound, serum thyroxine and TRAb, and clinical symptoms together informed the diagnoses. This sample holds PBMCs from roughly 10 ml fresh peripheral blood.

The chain recombines TRBV11-2 with TRBJ2-7; D possibly corresponds to TRBD1 (6 bases). The source of this sequence is a man aged 35 to 55 with Graves' ophthalmopathy. The sequenced sample was blood. CDR3 DNA: TGTGCCAGCAGTCAAGGTATGGGACAATACTACGAGCAGTACTTC. Translation gives CASSQGMGQYYEQYF.